This TCR beta chain was observed in a study of vaccination effects on CD4 cells after COVID-19. Turning to the study itself: The authors sampled three convalescent patients early and late after vaccination.

Sequencing was performed with immunoSEQ multiplex PCR; in TCRdb, only in-frame clones are kept and a portion is missing. The table includes about 15,000 clones, approximately 82% detected once. As to this clone: The antigen remains undetermined.

After expansion with viral peptide pools in the ViraFEST assay, antigen-specific CD4+ T cells were sequenced. Cells that had been cultured for 10 days were the source of isolated CD4+ T cells. Infection dated between March and December 2020, before the Alpha, Beta and Delta variants reached the United States. It was two doses of either the BNT162b2 or mRNA-1273 vaccine that participants received. Per germline, CDR1 LNHDA and CDR2 SQIVND (reference sequence). V was trimmed by 1 base and J by 0 bases, leaving 13 bases between them. The CDR3 consists of 17 residues. The TCR originated in a human donor who had a prior SARS-CoV-2 infection. This rearrangement joins TRBV19 to TRBJ1-5, with no clear D. Sample: CD4+ T cells from PBMCs cultured with SARS-CoV-2 spike peptides, taken after COVID-19 vaccination. The CDR3 sequence is CASSIGAGDYSNQPQHF. Written as DNA, the CDR3 is TGTGCCAGTAGTATAGGGGCAGGCGATTATAGCAATCAGCCCCAGCATTTT. Full variable domain (rest looked up from reference TRBV19 and TRBJ1-5): DGGITQSPKYLFRKEGQNVTLSCEQNLNHDAMYWYRQDPGQGLRLIYYSQIVNDFQKGDIAEGYSVSREKKESFPLTVTSAQKNPTAFYLCASSIGAGDYSNQPQHFGDGTRLSIL.